The T cell receptor (beta chain) under discussion was sequenced for a study of CD8 T cells in Susac syndrome. The germline V gene encodes CDR1 SGHTS and CDR2 YDEGEE. Germline trimming cut 4 bases from V and 7 bases from J; bases unmatched to any gene: 9. This CDR3 spans 15 amino acids. High-throughput TCR beta sequencing covered peripheral CD8+ and CD4+ T cells. Reverse transcription of roughly 0.5 to 1 ug RNA was performed with random hexamers. It was immunoSEQ multiplex PCR that amplified TCR beta CDR3 across 54 Vbeta and 13 Jbeta. TCRdb itself ran the immunoSEQ multiplex PCR reads through MiXCR, one entry per CDR3 protein. This sample has nearly 200,000 distinct CDR3 sequences, with nearly 95% found just once.

Material: CD4+ T cells from PBMCs. The sequence was collected from a human donor with multiple sclerosis. The chain links TRBV5-8 to TRBJ1-5, with TRBD1 identical over 9 bases. CDR3 amino acids: CASSPRDRARQPQHF. In DNA, the CDR3 is TGTGCCAGCAGCCCCCGGGACAGGGCTCGGCAGCCCCAGCATTTT. The full variable domain, in which reference TRBV5-8 and TRBJ1-5 provide the parts outside the CDR3, is EAGVTQSPTHLIKTRGQQATLRCSPISGHTSVYWYQQALGLGLQFLLWYDEGEERNRGNFPPRFSGRQFPNYSSELNVNALELEDSALYLCASSPRDRARQPQHFGDGTRLSIL.